Included here is one TCR beta chain sequence, with context. Blood sampling was done at baseline, cycle 4 day 1, and cycle 7 day 1. The assay was immunoSEQ multiplex PCR, and TCRdb's table has in-frame clones only and misses some. The repertoire holds 20,000 to 30,000 clones, just over 90% seen once, with more than 40% in the top ten. The CDR3 contains 16 residues. Germline V gene lookup returns CDR1 LGHNA and CDR2 YNFKEQ. V was shortened by 1 base and J by 5 bases, with 17 bases between the two germline ends. The sample is drawn from a study of OX40 agonist ivuxolimab in advanced cancers. The specimen comprised CD4+ or CD8+ T cells sorted from blood, sampled in a trial of the OX40 agonist ivuxolimab. The sequence was obtained from an adult with an advanced solid tumor such as melanoma, head and neck, liver or kidney cancer. The chain couples TRBV4-2 to TRBJ2-5; tentative D call: TRBD2 (5 bases). Here the CDR3 reads CASSQGAGVRLETQYF. CDR3 DNA sequence: TGTGCCAGCAGCCAAGGGGCCGGGGTAAGATTGGAGACCCAGTACTTC.